The rows below give T cell receptor beta chains drawn from one sample of a study of response to subunit inactivated influenza vaccine. TCRdb itself ran the RT-PCR reads through MiXCR, one entry per CDR3 protein. Here the sample spans roughly 630,000 distinct CDR3 sequences, 11% to 15% being singletons. Sequences were derived from PBMCs from blood, sampled around 15 days before vaccination. The receptors shown here come from a man aged 45 to 65 who received an inactivated influenza vaccine. The CDR3 runs from the conserved cysteine through the conserved F or W. Fields, in order: V gene, J gene, clone size, D gene, CDR3 DNA, CDR3 protein. A D gene is named only where the DNA matches it firmly. The size entry is marked missing in some rows and otherwise reads once, few, many or a size class.

v_call: TRBV28
j_call: TRBJ2-5
clone_size: .
d_call: .
cdr3_nt: TGTGCCAGCAAGGGGGGGGCAACTGGGGAGACCCAGTACTTC
cdr3_aa: CASKGGATGETQYF

v_call: TRBV3-1
j_call: TRBJ2-1
clone_size: many
d_call: .
cdr3_nt: TGTGCCAGCAGCCCCAGTTATTATGAGCAGTTCTTC
cdr3_aa: CASSPSYYEQFF

v_call: TRBV12-3/TRBV12-4
j_call: TRBJ2-1
clone_size: .
d_call: .
cdr3_nt: TGTGCCAGCAGTTTAAGACAGTACTACAATGAGCAGTTCTTC
cdr3_aa: CASSLRQYYNEQFF

v_call: TRBV12-3/TRBV12-4
j_call: TRBJ2-1
clone_size: many
d_call: TRBD2
cdr3_nt: TGTGCCAGCAGTTTAGGACTAGCGGGACTCAATGAGCAGTTCTTC
cdr3_aa: CASSLGLAGLNEQFF

v_call: TRBV6-1
j_call: TRBJ1-5
clone_size: few
d_call: TRBD1
cdr3_nt: TGTGCCAGCAGTCGAGACAGGGGGCTGGGTCAGCCCCAGCATTTT
cdr3_aa: CASSRDRGLGQPQHF

v_call: TRBV5-6
j_call: TRBJ2-1
clone_size: .
d_call: TRBD2
cdr3_nt: TGTGCCAGCAGCTACGAACGGACTAGCTACACGAGCTCCTACAATGAGCAGTTCTTC
cdr3_aa: CASSYERTSYTSSYNEQFF

v_call: TRBV6-1
j_call: TRBJ1-6
clone_size: few
d_call: TRBD1
cdr3_nt: TGTGCCAGTACCCCAGGGGGGAATTCACCCCTCCACTTT
cdr3_aa: CASTPGGNSPLHF

v_call: TRBV20-1
j_call: TRBJ2-7
clone_size: few
d_call: TRBD2
cdr3_nt: TGCAGTGCTCCGCAGGGACTAGCCATCTACGAGCAGTACTTC
cdr3_aa: CSAPQGLAIYEQYF

v_call: TRBV6-1
j_call: TRBJ2-7
clone_size: few
d_call: TRBD2
cdr3_nt: TGTGCCAGCAGTGAAGGGACTAGCGGGGGGGCCATTTCCTACGAGCAGTACTTC
cdr3_aa: CASSEGTSGGAISYEQYF

v_call: TRBV5-1
j_call: TRBJ1-6
clone_size: .
d_call: TRBD1
cdr3_nt: TGCGCCAGCAGCTTGACCGGGACAGAGAATTCACCCCTCCACTTT
cdr3_aa: CASSLTGTENSPLHF

v_call: TRBV6-1
j_call: TRBJ1-2
clone_size: .
d_call: TRBD1
cdr3_nt: TGTGCCAGCAGTGATCCGACAGGGGCGGTTAGATATGGCTACACCTTC
cdr3_aa: CASSDPTGAVRYGYTF

v_call: TRBV4-1
j_call: TRBJ2-3
clone_size: few
d_call: .
cdr3_nt: TGCGCCAGCAGTCCCTATGGTGTCGGCACAGATACGCAGTATTTT
cdr3_aa: CASSPYGVGTDTQYF

v_call: TRBV6-2/TRBV6-3
j_call: TRBJ2-5
clone_size: .
d_call: .
cdr3_nt: TGTGCCAGCAGTGTAACCAGGGGAATGACCCAGTACTTC
cdr3_aa: CASSVTRGMTQYF

v_call: TRBV5-6
j_call: TRBJ2-1
clone_size: .
d_call: .
cdr3_nt: TGTGCCAGCAGCTTTGGGGTTGGGTACAATGAGCAGTTCTTC
cdr3_aa: CASSFGVGYNEQFF

v_call: TRBV5-1
j_call: TRBJ2-2
clone_size: few
d_call: .
cdr3_nt: TGCGCCAGCAGAAAGGACGGCGGGGAGCTGTTTTTT
cdr3_aa: CASRKDGGELFF

v_call: TRBV7-2
j_call: TRBJ2-5
clone_size: .
d_call: .
cdr3_nt: TGTGCCAGCAGCTTAGGCGCCGGGGGCTGGGAGACCCAGTACTTC
cdr3_aa: CASSLGAGGWETQYF

v_call: TRBV10-3
j_call: TRBJ2-1
clone_size: many
d_call: .
cdr3_nt: TGTGCCATCAAGGATGGGCTAGCCCCGAACAATGAGCAGTTCTTC
cdr3_aa: CAIKDGLAPNNEQFF

v_call: TRBV11-1
j_call: TRBJ2-7
clone_size: .
d_call: .
cdr3_nt: TGTGCCAGCAGCTTAGCGGGAAGATGGTTGGCTCCCGAGCAGTACTTC
cdr3_aa: CASSLAGRWLAPEQYF

v_call: TRBV9
j_call: TRBJ2-1
clone_size: .
d_call: .
cdr3_nt: TGTGCCAGCAGCGTAGCAGCTAGCGAAGCCTACAATGAGCAGTTCTTC
cdr3_aa: CASSVAASEAYNEQFF

v_call: TRBV20-1
j_call: TRBJ1-1
clone_size: .
d_call: .
cdr3_nt: TGCAGTGCCCTCCTCTATGGACCGAACACTGAAGCTTTCTTT
cdr3_aa: CSALLYGPNTEAFF

v_call: TRBV20-1
j_call: TRBJ2-7
clone_size: many
d_call: .
cdr3_nt: TGCAGTGCTACACCGGAGATGCAGCACGAGCAGTACTTC
cdr3_aa: CSATPEMQHEQYF

v_call: TRBV6-2/TRBV6-3
j_call: TRBJ2-7
clone_size: many
d_call: TRBD1
cdr3_nt: TGTGCCAGCAGTTACCAACAGGGGGTCTACGAGCAGTACTTC
cdr3_aa: CASSYQQGVYEQYF